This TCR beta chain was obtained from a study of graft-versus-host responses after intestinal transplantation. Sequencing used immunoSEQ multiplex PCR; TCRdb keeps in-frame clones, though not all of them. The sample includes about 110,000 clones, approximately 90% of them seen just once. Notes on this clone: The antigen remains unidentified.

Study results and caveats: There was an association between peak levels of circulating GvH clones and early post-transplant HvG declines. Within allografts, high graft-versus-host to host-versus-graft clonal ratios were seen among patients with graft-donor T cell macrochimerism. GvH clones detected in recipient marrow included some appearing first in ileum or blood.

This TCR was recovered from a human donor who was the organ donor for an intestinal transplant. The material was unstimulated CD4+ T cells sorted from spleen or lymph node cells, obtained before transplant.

The CDR3 reads CASSPSRQAPYEQYF. The CDR3 nucleotides are TGTGCCAGCTCACCATCCCGACAGGCTCCCTACGAGCAGTACTTC. This chain joins TRBV18 and TRBJ2-7, with TRBD1 as a possible D gene (6 bases). This CDR3 region has 15 residues. Germline V lookup: CDR1 KGHSH, CDR2 LQKENI. V was trimmed by 2 bases and J by 2 bases, leaving 13 bases between them.